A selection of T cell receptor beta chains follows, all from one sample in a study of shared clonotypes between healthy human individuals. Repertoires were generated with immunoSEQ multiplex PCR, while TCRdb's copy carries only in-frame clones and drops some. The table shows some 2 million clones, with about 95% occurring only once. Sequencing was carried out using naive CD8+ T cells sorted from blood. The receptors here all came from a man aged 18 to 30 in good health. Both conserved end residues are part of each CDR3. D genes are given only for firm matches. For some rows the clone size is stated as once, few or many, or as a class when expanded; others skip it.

TGTGCCAGCAGCTTAGGGACTAGCGGGGGTCAAGAGACCCAGTACTTC | CASSLGTSGGQETQYF | TRBV13 | 16 | TRBD2 | TRBJ2-5 | -
TGTGCCACCCGGGAGGGACAGAACACCGGGGAGCTGTTTTTT | CATREGQNTGELFF | TRBV13 | 14 | TRBD2 | TRBJ2-2 | once
TGTGCCAGCAGCCCCCGACAGGGCCTTCACAATGAGCAGTTCTTC | CASSPRQGLHNEQFF | TRBV9 | 15 | TRBD1 | TRBJ2-1 | -
TGTGCCAGCAGCTTGGTTTCGAACTCCTACGAGCAGTACTTC | CASSLVSNSYEQYF | TRBV5-6 | 14 | - | TRBJ2-7 | -
TGTGCCTGGAGCCCAGGCGATAACTATGGCTACACCTTC | CAWSPGDNYGYTF | TRBV30 | 13 | - | TRBJ1-2 | -
TGTGCCAGCTCCGTTTGGAACTCCTACGAGCAGTACTTC | CASSVWNSYEQYF | TRBV7-9 | 13 | - | TRBJ2-7 | -
TGTGCCAGCAGCTTATTAGGCAGGGACGAGCAGTACTTC | CASSLLGRDEQYF | TRBV7-8 | 13 | - | TRBJ2-7 | -
TGTGCCAGCAGTCCCCACGGGGGAGAGAACACTGAAGCTTTCTTT | CASSPHGGENTEAFF | TRBV6-6 | 15 | - | TRBJ1-1 | -
TGTGCCAGCAGTGCCGACAATGAGCAGTTCTTC | CASSADNEQFF | TRBV2 | 11 | - | TRBJ2-1 | few
TGTGCCAGCAGTCCCAGTGGATCTGCCTATGGCTACACCTTC | CASSPSGSAYGYTF | TRBV27 | 14 | - | TRBJ1-2 | many
TGTGCCAGTAGTATTGCGGGGGCCCCAAATGAGCAGTTCTTC | CASSIAGAPNEQFF | TRBV19 | 14 | - | TRBJ2-1 | -
TGTGCCAGCAGCTTCAACCGCGCCACAGATACGCAGTATTTT | CASSFNRATDTQYF | TRBV7-8 | 14 | - | TRBJ2-3 | -
TGTGCCAGCAGGGAGTACGAGCAGTACTTC | CASREYEQYF | TRBV28 | 10 | - | TRBJ2-7 | -
TGTGCCTGGGAGCGGGAGACCCAGTACTTC | CAWERETQYF | TRBV30 | 10 | - | TRBJ2-5 | -
TGTGCCAGCAGTGAATTTGGGGTTAGCACCGACCAAGAGACCCAGTACTTC | CASSEFGVSTDQETQYF | TRBV25-1 | 17 | - | TRBJ2-5 | -
TGTGCCAGCAGCGACCTGACAGGGCCTGGTGAAAAACTGTTTTTT | CASSDLTGPGEKLFF | TRBV9 | 15 | TRBD1 | TRBJ1-4 | -
TGTGCCAGCAGCTTAGATCCTTGGACCCAAGAGACCCAGTACTTC | CASSLDPWTQETQYF | TRBV11-2 | 15 | - | TRBJ2-5 | -
TGTGCCAGCAGCTTAGTAGGGGGGAGCACAGATACGCAGTATTTT | CASSLVGGSTDTQYF | TRBV11-2 | 15 | - | TRBJ2-3 | once
TGTGCCAGTAGTATAGCAGGGGTCGAGCAGTACTTC | CASSIAGVEQYF | TRBV19 | 12 | - | TRBJ2-7 | once
TGTGCCAGCAGCTGGCCGGGACAGTGGAACGAGCAGTACTTC | CASSWPGQWNEQYF | TRBV7-2 | 14 | TRBD1 | TRBJ2-7 | -
TGTGCCAGTAGTATTAGGACAGGAACCTACGAGCAGTACTTC | CASSIRTGTYEQYF | TRBV19 | 14 | TRBD1 | TRBJ2-7 | -
TGCGCCAGCAGCTTGCAGAGGAGCTCCTACGAGCAGTACTTC | CASSLQRSSYEQYF | TRBV5-1 | 14 | - | TRBJ2-7 | -
TGTGCCAGCAGTTTAGCAGGGATATACAATGAGCAGTTCTTC | CASSLAGIYNEQFF | TRBV28 | 14 | - | TRBJ2-1 | -
TGCGCCAGCAGCCAAGAACCCGGGACTCTCTACGAGCAGTACTTC | CASSQEPGTLYEQYF | TRBV4-1 | 15 | - | TRBJ2-7 | -
TGCGCCAGCAGCGAGCGAACAGGGAGAGGCTACGAGCAGTACTTC | CASSERTGRGYEQYF | TRBV5-1 | 15 | - | TRBJ2-7 | -
TGTGCCAGCGGGTTCGCTTCCACCTACGAGCAGTACTTC | CASGFASTYEQYF | TRBV7-9 | 13 | - | TRBJ2-7 | -
TGTGCCAGCAGCTTAGGGGTAGGGGAGAACACTGAAGCTTTCTTT | CASSLGVGENTEAFF | TRBV7-9 | 15 | - | TRBJ1-1 | -
TGTGCCTGGACCGTAGGGGTTACTAGCACAGATACGCAGTATTTT | CAWTVGVTSTDTQYF | TRBV30 | 15 | - | TRBJ2-3 | -
TGTGCCAGCAGCTTAGCATGGACAGGGGCAGATACGCAGTATTTT | CASSLAWTGADTQYF | TRBV7-9 | 15 | TRBD1 | TRBJ2-3 | once
TGTGCCAGCCGCCGGGACAGGGACACCTACGAGCAGTACTTC | CASRRDRDTYEQYF | TRBV19 | 14 | TRBD1 | TRBJ2-7 | -
TGCGCCAGCAGCCAAGATAAATCGGGGGTAACGGTTGAAGCTTTCTTT | CASSQDKSGVTVEAFF | TRBV4-1 | 16 | - | TRBJ1-1 | -
TGTGCCAGCAGCTTATCGTGGGACTCCCCCTACAATGAGCAGTTCTTC | CASSLSWDSPYNEQFF | TRBV7-9 | 16 | - | TRBJ2-1 | -
TGTGCCAGCAGTGTGGTAGGGAACGCAGATACGCAGTATTTT | CASSVVGNADTQYF | TRBV6-1 | 14 | - | TRBJ2-3 | -
TGTGCCACCGAGACCGGGACACCATTCCTCGGAGACACTGAAGCTTTCTTT | CATETGTPFLGDTEAFF | TRBV19 | 17 | - | TRBJ1-1 | -
TGTGCCAGCAGCTTAGCGACAGAGATCTGGGCCAATGAGCAGTTCTTC | CASSLATEIWANEQFF | TRBV7-9 | 16 | - | TRBJ2-1 | -
TGTGCCAGCAGCTTCCAGGGTGGCGGCTACGAGCAGTACTTC | CASSFQGGGYEQYF | TRBV5-4 | 14 | - | TRBJ2-7 | -
TGTGCCAGCAGTTTATTTCCCGGGACAGGGAAGTACGAGCAGTACTTC | CASSLFPGTGKYEQYF | TRBV28 | 16 | TRBD1 | TRBJ2-7 | once
TGTGCCAGCAGTCTCTCAGTGGGGACTGAAGCTTTCTTT | CASSLSVGTEAFF | TRBV27 | 13 | - | TRBJ1-1 | few
TGCGCCAGCAGCTTAACAGAAAACTACGAGCAGTACTTC | CASSLTENYEQYF | TRBV5-1 | 13 | - | TRBJ2-7 | -
TGTGCCAGCAGTTACTCGTTCAACGACGAGCAGTACTTC | CASSYSFNDEQYF | TRBV6-6 | 13 | - | TRBJ2-7 | -
TGTGCCAGCAGCCTGGGACATACCTTAGCTAACTATGGCTACACCTTC | CASSLGHTLANYGYTF | TRBV5-5 | 16 | - | TRBJ1-2 | -
TGTGCCAGCAGCTTGGCAGTGGGATACGAGCAGTACTTC | CASSLAVGYEQYF | TRBV5-4 | 13 | - | TRBJ2-7 | -
TGTGCCAGCAGTTACTCGGGACAGGGGTTCGAACTGTTTTTT | CASSYSGQGFELFF | TRBV6-5 | 14 | TRBD1 | TRBJ1-4 | -
TGTGCCAGCAGCCTCGAGAACCGACGGGAGCAGTACTTC | CASSLENRREQYF | TRBV5-4 | 13 | - | TRBJ2-7 | -
TGCGCCAGCAGCCATGGACAACCGGGACAGGGCTACGAGCAGTACTTC | CASSHGQPGQGYEQYF | TRBV4-1 | 16 | TRBD1 | TRBJ2-7 | -
TGTGCCAGCAGTTTGTGGGGGGAGACCCAGTACTTC | CASSLWGETQYF | TRBV28 | 12 | - | TRBJ2-5 | -
TGTGCCAGCAGTGCGTACAGGGCAGGCACCGGGGAGCTGTTTTTT | CASSAYRAGTGELFF | TRBV25-1 | 15 | - | TRBJ2-2 | -
TGTGCCAGCAGCCTGACTAGCTCCTACGAGCAGTACTTC | CASSLTSSYEQYF | TRBV7-2 | 13 | - | TRBJ2-7 | -
TGTGCCAGCAGCTTGGCCCTGGGGGCCTACGAGCAGTACTTC | CASSLALGAYEQYF | TRBV5-8 | 14 | - | TRBJ2-7 | -
TGTGCCAGCAGCCCCGGGACAGGGGGGGCCTATGGCTACACCTTC | CASSPGTGGAYGYTF | TRBV7-9 | 15 | TRBD1 | TRBJ1-2 | -
TGCGCCAGCAGCCAAGAGATAGCGGAGACCCAGTACTTC | CASSQEIAETQYF | TRBV4-1 | 13 | - | TRBJ2-5 | -
TGTGCCAGCAGCACGCCCACGGGGGCGGGGGAGCTGTTTTTT | CASSTPTGAGELFF | TRBV11-2 | 14 | - | TRBJ2-2 | -
TGTGCCAGCAGCGTTGGCGGGGGGACCGGGGAGCTGTTTTTT | CASSVGGGTGELFF | TRBV9 | 14 | TRBD2 | TRBJ2-2 | few
TGTGCCAGCAGTTTAGGGACTAGCGGGCAAGAGACCCAGTACTTC | CASSLGTSGQETQYF | TRBV27 | 15 | TRBD2 | TRBJ2-5 | -
TGTGCCAGCAGCCGAGAAGGGACTAGCGGCCAAGAGACCCAGTACTTC | CASSREGTSGQETQYF | TRBV9 | 16 | TRBD2 | TRBJ2-5 | -
TGTGCCAGCAGCTACCCGGGGACAGTCTACGAGCAGTACTTC | CASSYPGTVYEQYF | TRBV7-2 | 14 | TRBD1 | TRBJ2-7 | -